A single sample gave rise to the 11 T cell receptor beta chains below, sequenced in a study of radiotherapy plus CTLA-4 blockade in lung cancer (dated 2018 in TCRdb). Libraries came from the immunoSEQ multiplex PCR assay. Here the immuneACCESS table is served through TCRdb, limited to in-frame sequences with V and J called. Missing clones are a known gap in these copies; in checked studies unresolved V genes cover under half, and the rest lacks a known reason. The sample data list 90,000 or so clones, and around 87% of these were observed just once. The ten largest clones capture 2% to 2.5% of the sample. The material sequenced was peripheral blood, taken from a patient treated with radiotherapy plus ipilimumab. The receptors shown here come from a human donor with non-small cell lung cancer who had a partial response to radiotherapy plus ipilimumab.

This rearrangement joins TRBV7-9 to TRBJ2-1; 14 bases fit TRBD2. The germline gives CDR1 SEHNR, CDR2 FQNEAQ (reference sequence). The trim removed 2 bases at V and 5 bases at J, leaving 8 bases unmatched. This CDR3 is 18 amino acids long. Written as DNA, the CDR3 is TGTGCCAGCAGCTTAAAGACTAGCGGGGGGGGATGGGACAATGAGCAGTTCTTC. Residues: CASSLKTSGGGWDNEQFF.

The chain is built from TRBV5-4 and TRBJ1-2; D gene uncertain. The germline V gene encodes CDR1 SGHNT and CDR2 YYREEE (reference sequence). CDR3 length: 13 amino acids. V gave up 0 bases and J gave up 5 bases, with 8 bases separating them. The CDR3: CASSLVTAYGYTF. CDR3 bases: TGTGCCAGCAGCTTGGTAACAGCTTATGGCTACACCTTC.

This clone was seen a single time. This sequence joins TRBV6-4 and TRBJ2-2; TRBD1 matches 10 bases. The V segment lost 11 bases and the J segment 6 bases; nucleotides outside the gene matches: 3. CDR3 size: 12 residues. Germline V gene lookup returns CDR1 MRHNA and CDR2 SNTAGT. CDR3 loop: CAGGQGAGELFF. The CDR3 DNA reads as TGTGCCGGAGGACAGGGGGCCGGGGAGCTGTTTTTT.

This chain links TRBV30 with TRBJ2-5, with D possibly TRBD1 on 6 matching bases. The CDR3 consists of 14 residues. V shed 2 bases and J shed 1 base, with 11 bases lying between them. Germline CDR1 is GTSNPN and CDR2 is SVGIG (reference sequence). CDR3 bases: TGTGCCTGGAGTACCGGACAGCTCCAAGAGACCCAGTACTTC. The encoded protein is CAWSTGQLQETQYF.

Written as DNA, the CDR3 is TGTGCCAGCAGTTACTCGGCTAGTAACTCCTACAATGAGCAGTTCTTC. Protein sequence: CASSYSASNSYNEQFF. V and J are TRBV6-5 and TRBJ2-1, with D unclear. The V end was cut by 0 bases, the J end by 0 bases, with 9 bases between. Germline values: CDR1 MNHEY, CDR2 SVGAGI. The CDR3 is 16 residues long.

The chain's CDR3 is CASSWGEGNTGELFF. CDR3 nucleotides: TGTGCCAGCAGTTGGGGGGAGGGGAACACCGGGGAGCTGTTTTTT. The V gene is TRBV6-5, the J gene TRBJ2-2; TRBD2 agrees at 7 bases. The CDR3 extends over 15 amino acids. Unmatched junction bases numbered 3, after V lost 4 bases and J lost 1 base. Germline CDR1 MNHEY, CDR2 SVGAGI.

This chain joins TRBV7-9 and TRBJ1-2; D may be TRBD1 (5 bases). Germline loops: CDR1 SEHNR, CDR2 FQNEAQ (reference sequence). Trimming took off 10 bases at V and 7 bases at J, with 19 bases between the two ends. The CDR3 covers 13 residues. The CDR3, as DNA: TGTGCCATTCAGACCGGGACTCCCGTTGGCTACACCTTC. Translated: CAIQTGTPVGYTF.

The rearrangement uses TRBV15 and TRBJ2-1, with D tentatively TRBD2 (5 bases). Trimming left V 1 base short and J 2 bases short, with 9 bases between. CDR1 is LNHNV and CDR2 is YYDKDF in the germline V gene (reference sequence). The CDR3 has 15 residues. This CDR3 is CATSRAAGAYNEQFF. For the CDR3, the DNA is TGTGCCACCAGCAGAGCTGCGGGTGCCTACAATGAGCAGTTCTTC. Full variable domain (rest looked up from reference TRBV15 and TRBJ2-1): DAMVIQNPRYQVTQFGKPVTLSCSQTLNHNVMYWYQQKSSQAPKLLFHYYDKDFNNEADTPDNFQSRRPNTSFCFLDIRSPGLGDTAMYLCATSRAAGAYNEQFFGPGTRLTVL.

This chain uses TRBV5-1 with TRBJ2-3; 13 nucleotides match TRBD2. Trimming removed 3 bases from V and 5 bases from J; junction bases left unmatched: 3. The CDR3 is 15 amino acids. Per the germline V gene, CDR1 is SGHRS and CDR2 is YFSETQ. The CDR3 sequence: CASSWTSGSIDTQYF. CDR3 coding DNA: TGCGCCAGCAGCTGGACTAGCGGGAGTATAGATACGCAGTATTTT.

The chain uses TRBV7-2 and TRBJ2-3, with TRBD2 identical over 7 bases. From germline, CDR1 is SGHTA and CDR2 FQGNSA. The length of the CDR3 is 16 residues. After removal of 2 bases from V and 1 base from J, the junction contained 6 bases not matched to a gene. The CDR3 region has the DNA TGTGCCAGCAGCTTATTAGTGGGGGGGGGCACAGATACGCAGTATTTT. Its translation is CASSLLVGGGTDTQYF. Supplemented by reference TRBV7-2 and TRBJ2-3, the full variable domain reads GAGVSQSPSNKVTEKGKDVELRCDPISGHTALYWYRQSLGQGLEFLIYFQGNSAPDKSGLPSDRFSAERTGGSVSTLTIQRTQQEDSAVYLCASSLLVGGGTDTQYFGPGTRLTVL.

The J gene is TRBJ2-3, the V gene TRBV5-1, with D perhaps TRBD1 (5 bases). Germline assignment: CDR1 SGHRS and CDR2 YFSETQ. This CDR3 has 16 residues. V lost 4 bases and J 0 bases, leaving 15 bases between the germline ends. The CDR3 coding sequence is TGCGCCAGCAGCAAAGACAGTTCTTCTAGCACAGATACGCAGTATTTT. Protein sequence: CASSKDSSSSTDTQYF.